A single sample is the source of the 18 T cell receptor beta chains below, sequenced in a study of monozygotic twins with inflammatory bowel disease. TCRdb reprocessed the 5' RACE reads; each CDR3 protein has one entry and no DNA is given. This repertoire includes around 380,000 distinct CDR3 sequences. Input material: blood. The origin of the receptors is a human donor with ulcerative colitis or Crohn's disease, or a healthy co-twin of an affected twin (not recorded which).

The chain combines TRBV6-1 with TRBJ2-5; TCRdb indicates TRBD1, and absent DNA this call remains unverified. The CDR3 is 16 amino acids. Germline CDR1 MNHNS, CDR2 SASEGT. CDR3 sequence: CASTPQSGRDQETQYF.

The chain is built from TRBV28 and TRBJ2-1; as DNA is missing, the TRBD2 call by TCRdb cannot be tested. Germline V CDR1 and CDR2: MDHEN, SYDVKM. This CDR3 spans 18 amino acids. This chain's CDR3 is CASSPRRWRVRGHNEQFF. The variable domain in full, completed from reference TRBV28 and TRBJ2-1, reads DVKVTQSSRYLVKRTGEKVFLECVQDMDHENMFWYRQDPGLGLRLIYFSYDVKMKEKGDIPEGYSVSREKKERFSLILESASTNQTSMYLCASSPRRWRVRGHNEQFFGPGTRLTVL.

The chain links TRBV3-1 to TRBJ2-7. CDR1 LGHDT and CDR2 YNNKEL come from the germline V gene (reference sequence). The CDR3 length is 15 residues. CDR3 sequence reads: CASSQEGYASYEQYF.

The chain is built from TRBV7-9 and TRBJ2-7; TCRdb designates TRBD2, a call that cannot be tested without DNA. There are 16 residues in the CDR3. The germline V gene encodes CDR1 SEHNR and CDR2 FQNEAQ (reference sequence). This CDR3 reads CASSSLAGGPPNEQYF.

The V call is TRBV5-6, the J call TRBJ2-1; TCRdb lists TRBD1, though no DNA is available to test this call. Per the germline V gene, CDR1 is SGHDT and CDR2 is YYEEEE. The CDR3 loop spans 13 amino acids. The CDR3 is CASSLEGADEQFF.

Here the CDR3 reads CSVNAGGPYEQYF. This chain uses TRBV29-1 with TRBJ2-7. From germline, CDR1 is SQVTM and CDR2 ANQGSEA. The CDR3 is 13 residues long.

This sequence joins TRBV20-1 and TRBJ2-1; no DNA is available, so the TRBD1 call from TCRdb remains unchecked. The CDR3 runs to 14 residues. Germline values: CDR1 DFQATT, CDR2 SNEGSKA (reference sequence). CDR3 in amino acids: CSTSTQGVYNEQFF.

This chain uses TRBV6-1 with TRBJ1-6; TCRdb names TRBD1, which stays unverified in the absence of DNA. Germline V gene sequence: CDR1 MNHNS, CDR2 SASEGT. The CDR3 sequence is 14 residues long. This CDR3 is CAASRQNNNSPLHF.

V gene TRBV6-2 or TRBV6-3 combines with J gene TRBJ2-1; the TCRdb D gene call, TRBD2, has no DNA to confirm it. Germline-derived CDR1 and CDR2 are MNHEY and SVGEGT. This CDR3 is built from 15 residues. CDR3 protein: CASRPTSSRPYEQFF.

The rearrangement uses TRBV6-5 and TRBJ1-4; TCRdb proposes TRBD1, but this gene call is untestable without DNA. Per germline, CDR1 MNHEY and CDR2 SVGAGI. This CDR3 spans 17 amino acids. The CDR3 sequence: CASSYSKGTGGFVKLFF.

The chain is built from TRBV3-1 and TRBJ1-4. CDR1 is LGHDT and CDR2 is YNNKEL in the germline V gene (reference sequence). This CDR3 is 15 amino acids long. This CDR3 reads CASSQYRDSNEKLFF.

The chain is built from TRBV12-3 or TRBV12-4 and TRBJ2-7; checking the TCRdb D call of TRBD1 is not possible without DNA. The CDR3 covers 16 residues. The CDR3 here is CASSLGGGAGPDEQYF.

The CDR3 here is CASSEGGTTNTGELFF. The chain uses TRBV5-1 and TRBJ2-2; TCRdb proposes TRBD1, but this gene call is untestable without DNA. CDR1 SGHRS and CDR2 YFSETQ come from the germline V gene. The CDR3 runs to 16 residues. The whole variable domain, remainder taken from reference TRBV5-1 and TRBJ2-2, is KAGVTQTPRYLIKTRGQQVTLSCSPISGHRSVSWYQQTPGQGLQFLFEYFSETQRNKGNFPGRFSGRQFSNSRSEMNVSTLELGDSALYLCASSEGGTTNTGELFFGEGSRLTVL.

The V and J genes are TRBV20-1 and TRBJ1-5; without DNA, the TCRdb call of TRBD1 cannot be checked. CDR3 size: 15 residues. Germline lookup yields CDR1 DFQATT and CDR2 SNEGSKA (reference sequence). This chain's CDR3 is CSARNLGDPGQPQHF.

The chain uses TRBV5-1 and TRBJ2-4; TCRdb's D call, TRBD2, is unchecked because there is no DNA. CDR3 length: 13 amino acids. CDR1 SGHRS and CDR2 YFSETQ come from the germline V gene. CDR3 amino acids: CASSEEGPNIQYF.

The chain uses TRBV20-1 and TRBJ2-2. The germline gives CDR1 DFQATT, CDR2 SNEGSKA (reference sequence). CDR3 length: 12 amino acids. CDR3 sequence: CSASVDTGELFF.

The chain has TRBV20-1 and TRBJ2-1; checking the TCRdb D call of TRBD2 is not possible without DNA. Germline assignment: CDR1 DFQATT and CDR2 SNEGSKA (reference sequence). The CDR3 extends over 16 amino acids. CDR3 protein: CSADAAGGSSYNEQFF.

This CDR3 is CASSLRDYYNEQFF. V and J are TRBV7-9 and TRBJ2-1. The CDR3 loop spans 14 amino acids. Germline V gene lookup returns CDR1 SEHNR and CDR2 FQNEAQ (reference sequence).